These 4 T cell receptor beta chains came from one sample sequenced in a study of spatial heterogeneity in lung cancer. Each CDR3 protein gets one entry after TCRdb re-called the 5' RACE reads with MiXCR. Altogether some 25,000 distinct CDR3 sequences are present, 4.7% being singletons, with the ten largest covering 4.5% to 6.5%. Time point given: sample taken at primary tumor resection. Tumor, nontumor lung or frozen PBMC supplied whole RNA, sequenced without sorting. The sequencing here drew on PBMCs, taken at surgery. The origin of the receptors is a male donor with early-stage non-small cell lung cancer.

The chain couples TRBV10-3 to TRBJ1-1; 7 nucleotides line up with TRBD1. Germline V gene data show CDR1 as ENHRY and CDR2 as SYGVKD. This CDR3 is built from 14 residues. The trim removed 8 bases at V and 5 bases at J, leaving 11 bases unmatched. The CDR3 region is CAIGAGGPGTEAFF. The CDR3, as DNA: TGTGCCATCGGGGCAGGGGGGCCCGGGACTGAAGCTTTCTTT.

This clonotype has a count of ten or more. The chain couples TRBV20-1 to TRBJ1-6; D is ambiguous. CDR1 is DFQATT, CDR2 SNEGSKA, per germline (reference sequence). V shed 8 bases and J shed 0 bases, with 11 bases lying between them. This CDR3 is 14 amino acids long. The CDR3 DNA is TGCAGTACTCAGACGGGCTCCTATAATTCACCCCTCCACTTT. As protein: CSTQTGSYNSPLHF.

This clonotype was detected many times. The chain uses TRBV12-3 or TRBV12-4 and TRBJ2-3; TRBD1 matches at 8 bases. The length of the CDR3 is 14 residues. V shed 6 bases and J 3 bases; nucleotides not matched to a gene: 5. CDR3 nucleotides: TGTGCCAGCAGCGACAGGGGTGGAACAGATACGCAGTATTTT. The encoded protein is CASSDRGGTDTQYF.

In its sample, this clonotype was seen many times. The CDR3, as DNA: TGTGCCAGCAGTTCTCCGGGAGGTAGAGGGCGGGAAAAACTGTTTTTT. As protein: CASSSPGGRGREKLFF. V gene TRBV28 combines with J gene TRBJ1-4, with unresolved D. The CDR3 consists of 16 residues. Germline values: CDR1 MDHEN, CDR2 SYDVKM. V lost 4 bases and J lost 8, with 20 bases in between.